A single sample is the source of the 7 T cell receptor beta chains below, sequenced in a study of shared clonotypes between healthy human individuals. This table comes from immunoSEQ multiplex PCR, and its TCRdb copy is limited to in-frame clones, with some not included. This table has about 1.5 million clones, over 95% appearing once. The source material was naive CD4+ T cells sorted from blood. Subset here: CD45RA+ positively selected. These receptors originate from a man aged 25 to 40 in good health.

In regard to this clone: Other nucleotide sequences in the sample specify the same CDR3. This chain uses TRBV5-1 with TRBJ2-1; TRBD1 might be the D (5 bases). V lost 0 bases, J lost 2 bases, and 9 bases lay in between. Germline loops: CDR1 SGHRS, CDR2 YFSETQ. There are 15 residues in the CDR3. The CDR3 DNA is TGCGCCAGCAGCTTGGCCGCAGGGCCCTACAATGAGCAGTTCTTC. Translated: CASSLAAGPYNEQFF.

This chain connects TRBV13 to TRBJ2-2, with D possibly matching TRBD1 (6 bases). This CDR3 region has 15 residues. CDR1 and CDR2 (germline): PRHDT, FYEKMQ (reference sequence). Trimming stripped 8 bases from V and 5 bases from J, with 18 bases between. The CDR3 DNA sequence: TGTGCCAGCGGATCGATTCAGGGGATTACCGGGGAGCTGTTTTTT. It codes for CASGSIQGITGELFF.

The chain carries TRBV5-4 and TRBJ1-1, with D unresolved. The CDR3 consists of 13 residues. Trimming shortened V by 2 bases and J by 3 bases, and 8 bases separated the two germline ends. Germline CDR1 is SGHNT and CDR2 is YYREEE (reference sequence). For the CDR3, the DNA is TGTGCCAGCAGCTTAAGAAGTGACACTGAAGCTTTCTTT. It specifies CASSLRSDTEAFF.

For this clone: The same CDR3 also results from other DNA sequences found in this sample. The rearrangement joins TRBV4-1 to TRBJ2-1; TRBD2 matches 9 bases. CDR1 is MGHRA, CDR2 YSYEKL, per germline. The V segment lost 1 base and the J segment 5 bases; nucleotides outside the gene matches: 6. The CDR3 loop spans 16 amino acids. The CDR3 here is CASSQVGLAGNNEQFF. As DNA, the CDR3 is TGCGCCAGCAGCCAAGTGGGGCTAGCGGGAAACAATGAGCAGTTCTTC.

The rearrangement links TRBV14 to TRBJ2-2; weak D call: TRBD1 (6 bases). The germline gives CDR1 SGHDN, CDR2 FVKESK. Trimming cost V 3 bases and J 5 bases, with 25 bases left between them. The CDR3 totals 19 residues. The CDR3 nucleotides read TGTGCCAGCAGCCACCTACCTTTCGGTACCCAAACAGGGACCGGGGAGCTGTTTTTT. Its protein is CASSHLPFGTQTGTGELFF. The full variable domain, its missing parts supplied by reference TRBV14 and TRBJ2-2, is EAGVTQFPSHSVIEKGQTVTLRCDPISGHDNLYWYRRVMGKEIKFLLHFVKESKQDESGMPNNRFLAERTGGTYSTLKVQPAELEDSGVYFCASSHLPFGTQTGTGELFFGEGSRLTVL.

V usage is TRBV6-1 and J usage is TRBJ1-1; D may be TRBD1 (5 bases). The germline V and J ends were trimmed by 4 bases and 3 bases, with 12 bases remaining between them. Per germline, CDR1 MNHNS and CDR2 SASEGT. The CDR3 is 14 residues long. Here the CDR3 DNA reads TGTGCCAGCAGTGGGCGGGGAGGGGACACTGAAGCTTTCTTT. This encodes CASSGRGGDTEAFF.

This rearrangement joins TRBV5-1 to TRBJ2-5; D is ambiguous. The germline CDR1 and CDR2 sequences are SGHRS and YFSETQ. This CDR3 comprises 14 residues. With 0 bases removed from V and 2 bases from J, the gap between germline ends came to 8 bases. The CDR3 reads CASSLEPRQETQYF. The DNA for the CDR3 is TGCGCCAGCAGCTTGGAGCCGAGACAAGAGACCCAGTACTTC. Full variable domain (rest looked up from reference TRBV5-1 and TRBJ2-5): KAGVTQTPRYLIKTRGQQVTLSCSPISGHRSVSWYQQTPGQGLQFLFEYFSETQRNKGNFPGRFSGRQFSNSRSEMNVSTLELGDSALYLCASSLEPRQETQYFGPGTRLLVL.